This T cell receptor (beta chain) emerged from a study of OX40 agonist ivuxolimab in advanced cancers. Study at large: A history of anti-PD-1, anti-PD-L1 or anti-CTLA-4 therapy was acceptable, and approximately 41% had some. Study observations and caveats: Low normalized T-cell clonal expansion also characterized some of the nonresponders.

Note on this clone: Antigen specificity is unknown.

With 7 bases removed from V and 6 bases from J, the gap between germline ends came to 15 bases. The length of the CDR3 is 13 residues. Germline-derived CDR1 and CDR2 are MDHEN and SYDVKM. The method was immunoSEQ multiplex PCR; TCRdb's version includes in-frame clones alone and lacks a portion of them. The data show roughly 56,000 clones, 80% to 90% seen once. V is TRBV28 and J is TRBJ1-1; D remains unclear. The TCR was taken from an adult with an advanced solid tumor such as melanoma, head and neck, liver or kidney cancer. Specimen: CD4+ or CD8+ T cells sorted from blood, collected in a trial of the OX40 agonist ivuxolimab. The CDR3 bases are TGTGCCAGCACTAGGTCCATTGGGTCTGAAGCTTTCTTT. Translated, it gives CASTRSIGSEAFF.